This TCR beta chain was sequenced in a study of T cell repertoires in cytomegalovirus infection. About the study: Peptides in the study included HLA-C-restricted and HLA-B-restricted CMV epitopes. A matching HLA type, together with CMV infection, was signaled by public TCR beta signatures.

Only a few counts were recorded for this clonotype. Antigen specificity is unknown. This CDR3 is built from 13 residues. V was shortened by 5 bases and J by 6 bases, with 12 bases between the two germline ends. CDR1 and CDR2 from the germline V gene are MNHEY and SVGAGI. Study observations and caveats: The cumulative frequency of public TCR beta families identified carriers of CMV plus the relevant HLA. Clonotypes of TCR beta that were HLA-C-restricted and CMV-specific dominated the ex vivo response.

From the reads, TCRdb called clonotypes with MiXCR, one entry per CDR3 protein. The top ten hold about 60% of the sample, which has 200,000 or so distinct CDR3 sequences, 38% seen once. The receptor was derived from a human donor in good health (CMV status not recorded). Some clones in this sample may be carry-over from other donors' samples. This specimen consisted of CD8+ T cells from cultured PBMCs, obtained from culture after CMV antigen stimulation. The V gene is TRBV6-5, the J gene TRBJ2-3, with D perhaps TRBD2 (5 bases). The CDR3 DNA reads TGTGCCAGCAGTAAAACTAGTTCGGATACGCAGTATTTT. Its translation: CASSKTSSDTQYF.